A selection of T cell receptor beta chains follows, all from one sample in a study of T cell responses to AZD1222 COVID-19 vaccine. TCRdb keeps only in-frame clones here, not all; method: immunoSEQ multiplex PCR. The sample lists 150,000 to 200,000 clones, approximately 90% seen once, with about 3.5% in the top ten. The material was peripheral blood, obtained 28 days after the second AZD1222 dose. The receptors here all came from an adult who received the AZD1222 COVID-19 vaccine. Each CDR3 is given with its conserved first and last residue. The D gene is left open where the match is weak. Clone size is shown for a subset of rows, as once, few, many or a class of expanded clone.

clone size,D gene,J gene,V gene,CDR3 protein,CDR3 DNA
NA,TRBD1,TRBJ1-1,TRBV19,CASRLTGVNTEAFF,TGTGCCAGTAGGTTGACAGGGGTGAACACTGAAGCTTTCTTT
NA,NA,TRBJ1-6,TRBV19,CASRTGGSNSPLHF,TGTGCCAGTAGGACGGGGGGGTCGAATTCACCCCTCCACTTT
NA,NA,TRBJ2-7,TRBV6-5,CASRRGTPAPYEQYF,TGTGCCAGCAGGCGAGGGACCCCGGCCCCCTACGAGCAGTACTTC
NA,TRBD2,TRBJ2-1,TRBV7-2,CASSLHPGLAGIDNEQFF,TGTGCCAGCAGCCTACACCCGGGACTAGCGGGCATTGACAATGAGCAGTTCTTC
once,TRBD1,TRBJ2-6,TRBV10-3,CAITGGSSGANVLTF,TGTGCCATAACAGGGGGTAGCTCTGGGGCCAACGTCCTGACTTTC
NA,TRBD1,TRBJ2-1,TRBV6-2/TRBV6-3,CASRPPGQGTFPFFF,TGTGCCAGCAGGCCTCCGGGACAGGGAACCTTCCCTTTCTTCTTC
few,NA,TRBJ2-7,TRBV19,CASSIGFGSFYEQYF,TGTGCCAGTAGTATAGGGTTCGGGAGTTTCTACGAGCAGTACTTC
NA,NA,TRBJ1-1,TRBV30,CAWSGSGIAEAFF,TGTGCCTGGAGTGGGTCAGGGATAGCTGAAGCTTTCTTT
NA,NA,TRBJ2-1,TRBV25-1,CASSDNERYTYNEQFF,TGTGCCAGCAGTGATAATGAGCGGTACACCTACAATGAGCAGTTCTTC
NA,TRBD1,TRBJ1-4,TRBV5-1,CASSLDRGLEKLFF,TGCGCCAGCAGCTTGGACAGGGGGCTTGAAAAACTGTTTTTT
NA,TRBD2,TRBJ2-5,TRBV5-1,CASSLAGVEETQYF,TGCGCCAGCAGCTTAGCGGGAGTCGAAGAGACCCAGTACTTC
NA,TRBD1,TRBJ2-7,TRBV4-2,CASSLRGQGASRSYEQYF,TGTGCCAGCAGTCTGAGAGGACAGGGGGCCTCCCGCTCCTACGAGCAGTACTTC
NA,NA,TRBJ1-2,TRBV30,CAWSYLGWGGYGYTF,TGTGCCTGGAGTTACCTGGGTTGGGGGGGCTATGGCTACACCTTC
few,TRBD1,TRBJ1-6,TRBV2,CASIGGYRGDGSPLHF,TGTGCCAGCATCGGGGGATACAGGGGTGATGGCTCACCCCTCCACTTT
NA,NA,TRBJ1-1,TRBV6-1,CASSEQQGKTEAFF,TGTGCCAGCAGTGAGCAACAGGGAAAGACTGAAGCTTTCTTT
once,NA,TRBJ1-2,TRBV30,CAWSPGGNYGYTF,TGTGCCTGGAGCCCGGGGGGGAACTATGGCTACACCTTC
NA,TRBD2,TRBJ2-7,TRBV4-1,CASSPWTSGKIYEQYF,TGCGCCAGCAGCCCCTGGACTAGCGGGAAAATCTACGAGCAGTACTTC
NA,TRBD1,TRBJ1-1,TRBV28,CAIMRTGVTEAFF,TGTGCCATAATGCGGACAGGGGTAACTGAAGCTTTCTTT
NA,TRBD1,TRBJ2-3,TRBV10-1,CASSGTVLDTQYF,TGCGCCAGCTCCGGGACAGTTTTAGATACGCAGTATTTT
NA,TRBD1,TRBJ2-7,TRBV29-1,CSVQRDRANEQYF,TGCAGCGTCCAAAGGGACAGGGCCAACGAGCAGTACTTC
NA,NA,TRBJ1-2,TRBV6-5,CASSSGQRGYTF,TGTGCCAGCAGTTCCGGACAGAGAGGCTACACCTTC
few,TRBD2,TRBJ2-7,TRBV5-6,CASSTPGLLPYEQYF,TGTGCCAGCAGCACTCCGGGACTACTACCCTACGAGCAGTACTTC
NA,NA,TRBJ1-5,TRBV30,CAWEQGANQPQHF,TGTGCCTGGGAACAGGGAGCTAATCAGCCCCAGCATTTT
NA,NA,TRBJ1-2,TRBV11-1,CASSPGSGNYGYTF,TGTGCCAGCAGCCCAGGGTCAGGTAACTATGGCTACACCTTC
NA,NA,TRBJ2-7,TRBV2,CASRGQRSYEQYF,TGTGCCAGCAGAGGACAGAGGAGCTACGAGCAGTACTTC
few,TRBD1,TRBJ2-7,TRBV10-3,CAIGQAYEQYF,TGTGCCATAGGACAGGCCTACGAGCAGTACTTC
NA,TRBD1,TRBJ2-2,TRBV18,CASSPRQGLVFF,TGTGCCAGCTCACCCCGACAGGGGTTGGTGTTTTTT
NA,TRBD1,TRBJ1-6,TRBV15,CATMRGDRTAPLHF,TGTGCCACCATGAGAGGGGACAGGACAGCACCCCTCCACTTT
NA,TRBD1,TRBJ1-2,TRBV11-2,CASSLRTGLGGYTF,TGTGCCAGCAGCCTTCGGACAGGGCTGGGTGGCTACACCTTC
NA,NA,TRBJ2-7,TRBV5-5,CASSFAQISYEQYF,TGTGCCAGCAGCTTCGCCCAGATCTCCTACGAGCAGTACTTC
NA,TRBD1,TRBJ1-5,TRBV28,CASSSTGWRAYSNQPQHF,TGTGCCAGCAGTTCGACAGGGTGGCGGGCTTATAGCAATCAGCCCCAGCATTTT
once,TRBD1,TRBJ2-2,TRBV7-3,CASSLTVGQGPTGELFF,TGTGCCAGCAGCTTAACCGTAGGACAGGGTCCCACCGGGGAGCTGTTTTTT
NA,TRBD2,TRBJ2-2,TRBV5-6,CASSLSLAGTTGELFF,TGTGCCAGCAGCTTGTCCCTAGCGGGGACTACCGGGGAGCTGTTTTTT
NA,TRBD2,TRBJ2-3,TRBV4-2,CASSLSGLALREVTDTQYF,TGTGCCAGCAGCCTATCGGGACTAGCGTTGCGCGAGGTAACAGATACGCAGTATTTT
NA,NA,TRBJ2-1,TRBV14,CASSHMAIEQFF,TGTGCCAGCAGCCACATGGCCATTGAGCAGTTCTTC
NA,TRBD1,TRBJ1-2,TRBV5-8,CASSRDRSDGYTF,TGTGCCAGCAGCCGGGACAGGTCGGATGGCTACACCTTC
NA,NA,TRBJ1-5,TRBV29-1,CSVSDSSNQPQHF,TGCAGCGTATCGGACAGTAGCAATCAGCCCCAGCATTTT
NA,NA,TRBJ2-1,TRBV11-2,CASSQMHFRFF,TGTGCCAGCAGCCAGATGCACTTCCGGTTCTTC
NA,NA,TRBJ2-5,TRBV28,CASNRGTAGGTQYF,TGTGCCAGCAACAGAGGGACAGCCGGGGGTACCCAGTACTTC
few,NA,TRBJ2-6,TRBV30,CACTRGSGANVLTF,TGTGCCTGCACTAGGGGTTCTGGGGCCAACGTCCTGACTTTC
NA,NA,TRBJ1-1,TRBV5-1,CASSADWDTEAFF,TGCGCCAGCAGCGCGGATTGGGACACTGAAGCTTTCTTT
NA,NA,TRBJ1-2,TRBV19,CASSIRGIYYGYTF,TGTGCCAGTAGTATTCGGGGTATTTACTATGGCTACACCTTC
NA,NA,TRBJ2-1,TRBV24-1,CATSDSGRGNEQFF,TGTGCCACCAGTGATTCCGGGAGAGGCAATGAGCAGTTCTTC
NA,NA,TRBJ2-7,TRBV5-1,CASSLGEGGGPYEQYF,TGCGCCAGCAGCTTGGGAGAAGGAGGGGGACCCTACGAGCAGTACTTC
NA,NA,TRBJ2-6,TRBV6-1,CASSQHGPGANVLTF,TGTGCCAGCTCCCAACACGGCCCTGGGGCCAACGTCCTGACTTTC
NA,TRBD1,TRBJ1-2,TRBV28,CASSFWGTGDGGYTF,TGTGCCAGCAGTTTTTGGGGAACAGGGGACGGCGGCTACACCTTC
NA,TRBD1,TRBJ1-2,TRBV4-1,CASSQDGQGTFGYTF,TGCGCCAGCAGCCAAGATGGACAGGGGACTTTCGGCTACACCTTC
NA,TRBD1,TRBJ1-2,TRBV28,CASSFVGQGRGYGYTF,TGTGCCAGCAGTTTTGTTGGACAGGGTAGGGGGTATGGCTACACCTTC
NA,TRBD2,TRBJ2-2,TRBV6-5,CASTGTSAGELFF,TGTGCCAGCACCGGTACTAGCGCCGGGGAGCTGTTTTTT
NA,NA,TRBJ1-1,TRBV18,CASSPAGGLNTEAFF,TGTGCCAGCTCACCGGCAGGAGGGTTGAACACTGAAGCTTTCTTT